This record concerns one T cell receptor (beta chain) sequence. Its cognate antigen is unknown. J gave up 6 bases and V 1 base, and 7 bases lay outside the gene matches. Per the germline V gene, CDR1 is SQVTM and CDR2 is ANQGSEA. This CDR3 contains 14 residues. This sample was included in a study of cytomegalovirus exposure and HLA in healthy donors. Findings and limits, study-wide: Later analysis indicated greater clonal expansion among HLA-associated TCR beta chains than among equally common other chains. The authors later linked a missense DCLRE1C variant to TCR beta V- and J-gene trimming.

With 60 Vbeta and 13 Jbeta primers, the PCR was carried out. Produced via immunoSEQ multiplex PCR; TCRdb's table is partial and in-frame only. The sample has over 150,000 clones; roughly 80% are singletons. The rearrangement joins TRBV29-1 to TRBJ2-7, with 9 bases fitting TRBD1. The material sequenced was PBMCs. This clonotype originated in a man aged 35-49 years in good health and CMV-seronegative. The CDR3 sequence: CSVEGGTGLSEQYF. The CDR3 DNA follows: TGCAGCGTTGAAGGCGGGACAGGGTTGAGCGAGCAGTACTTC.